This T cell receptor (beta chain) originates from a study of shared clonotypes between healthy human individuals. Turning to the study itself: Donors consisted of two women and a few men between 18 and 49. Study-level points and caveats: Rarefaction exposed incomplete sorted-subset sequencing despite large depth.

This clone was detected once. Its antigen is currently unknown. TCRdb's copy holds only in-frame clones and misses some; the assay was immunoSEQ multiplex PCR. The sample yields hundreds of thousands of clones, around 96% seen once. V was shortened by 9 bases and J by 4 bases, with 15 bases between the two germline ends. Germline loops: CDR1 MNHEY, CDR2 SVGAGI. The CDR3 has 13 amino acids. The naive CD8 population came from CD45RO-negative cells selected for CCR7, without terminally differentiated effector memory CD45RA+ cells. Healthy and HIV-negative, the adult donors had no recent acute infections or vaccinations. Every contributor of samples was a Caucasian grown-up residing in Nashville, Tennessee.

The specimen was naive CD8+ T cells sorted from blood. This receptor was obtained from a woman aged 25 to 39 in good health. The gene calls are TRBV6-5 and TRBJ1-1; D is unresolved. The CDR3 protein is CASGEVDGTEAFF. The CDR3 DNA sequence: TGTGCCAGTGGGGAGGTAGACGGCACTGAAGCTTTCTTT.